These 17 T cell receptor beta chains were sequenced from one sample in a study of CD8 T cells in Susac syndrome. cDNA came from about 0.51 to 1 ug RNA primed by random hexamers. TCRdb ran MiXCR on the immunoSEQ multiplex PCR reads and lists one entry per CDR3 protein. The table has about 83,000 distinct CDR3 sequences, approximately 95% seen once; the top ten hold 0.4% to 0.5%. Sequenced sample: CD8+ T cells from PBMCs. Receptors were obtained from a human donor with Susac syndrome.

This clonotype has only one observation. V usage is TRBV2 and J usage is TRBJ2-5; D might be TRBD1 or TRBD2, each matching 6 bases. V lost 8 bases, J lost 2 bases, and 18 bases lay in between. Germline-derived CDR1 and CDR2 are SNHLY and FYNNEI. This CDR3 spans 15 amino acids. In nucleotides, the CDR3 is TGTGCCAGCCTTAGGGGGGCAAACCGGCAAGAGACCCAGTACTTC. It encodes CASLRGANRQETQYF.

This chain links TRBV7-2 with TRBJ2-7; the match to TRBD2 covers 9 bases. Germline V gives CDR1 SGHTA, CDR2 FQGNSA. The ends lost 1 base at V and 4 bases at J; junction bases unmatched: 5. This CDR3 is built from 15 residues. In DNA, the CDR3 is TGTGCCAGCAGCTTAGGACTAGCGGAACCGTACGAGCAGTACTTC. Its translation: CASSLGLAEPYEQYF.

This clonotype was observed a single time. This chain joins TRBV19 and TRBJ2-7, with D possibly being TRBD1 (6 bases). This CDR3 has 15 residues. With 3 bases removed from V and 2 bases from J, the gap between germline ends came to 14 bases. The germline gives CDR1 LNHDA, CDR2 SQIVND (reference sequence). The DNA of the CDR3 is TGTGCCAGTAGTATCGCGACAGGTTGGACCTACGAGCAGTACTTC. Translating it yields CASSIATGWTYEQYF.

CDR3 sequence (DNA): TGCAGTGCAACCGGACTGGACCAAGAGACCCAGTACTTC. The encoded protein is CSATGLDQETQYF. This chain uses TRBV20-1 with TRBJ2-5; possible D gene TRBD2, 5 bases. This CDR3 has 13 amino acids. Germline V gene data show CDR1 as DFQATT and CDR2 as SNEGSKA (reference sequence). Trimming pared 6 bases from V and 0 bases from J, leaving 11 bases between.

This chain joins TRBV6-2 or TRBV6-3 and TRBJ1-2, with 10 nucleotides matching TRBD1. Trimming took 6 bases from V and 6 from J; bases not matched to a gene: 16. Per the germline V gene, CDR1 is MNHEY and CDR2 is SVGEGT. CDR3 length: 17 amino acids. This CDR3 reads CASSYSPPSTGGHGYTF. The CDR3 nucleotides are TGTGCCAGCAGCTACAGTCCGCCTTCGACAGGGGGCCATGGCTACACCTTC.

The gene calls are TRBV14 and TRBJ2-1, with 7 bases fitting TRBD1. The CDR3 has 14 residues. V lost 4 bases, J lost 6 bases, and 6 bases stayed unmatched. Looked up from germline, CDR1 is SGHDN and CDR2 is FVKESK. The CDR3 is CASSPRTGLNEQFF. In DNA, the CDR3 is TGTGCCAGCAGCCCCCGGACAGGACTCAATGAGCAGTTCTTC. Full variable domain (rest looked up from reference TRBV14 and TRBJ2-1): EAGVTQFPSHSVIEKGQTVTLRCDPISGHDNLYWYRRVMGKEIKFLLHFVKESKQDESGMPNNRFLAERTGGTYSTLKVQPAELEDSGVYFCASSPRTGLNEQFFGPGTRLTVL.

This clonotype is a singleton in its sample. J is TRBJ2-7 and V is TRBV28; 14 nucleotides match TRBD2. Germline loops: CDR1 MDHEN, CDR2 SYDVKM. The ends lost 2 bases at V and 4 bases at J; junction bases unmatched: 4. This CDR3 comprises 16 residues. CDR3 bases: TGTGCCAGCAGTTTAGGGACTAGCGGGAGTATTTACGAGCAGTACTTC. Translated, it gives CASSLGTSGSIYEQYF.

This chain uses TRBV20-1 with TRBJ2-6; the D is unclear. V was trimmed by 3 bases and J by 6 bases, leaving 6 bases between them. CDR1 is DFQATT and CDR2 is SNEGSKA in the germline V gene (reference sequence). The CDR3 extends over 12 amino acids. Here the CDR3 DNA reads TGCAGTGCTAGCCAGGCGGCCAACGTCCTGACTTTC. The encoded protein is CSASQAANVLTF.

The V and J genes are TRBV2 and TRBJ2-7; D is unclear. Germline lookup yields CDR1 SNHLY and CDR2 FYNNEI. The CDR3 totals 13 residues. V shed 3 bases and J shed 0 bases, with 6 bases lying between them. CDR3 amino acids: CASSESSSYEQYF. CDR3 in DNA: TGTGCCAGCAGTGAGAGCAGCTCCTACGAGCAGTACTTC. Combining the CDR3 with reference TRBV2 and TRBJ2-7 gives the whole variable domain EPEVTQTPSHQVTQMGQEVILRCVPISNHLYFYWYRQILGQKVEFLVSFYNNEISEKSEIFDDQFSVERPDGSNFTLKIRSTKLEDSAMYFCASSESSSYEQYFGPGTRLTVT.

The V call is TRBV29-1, the J call TRBJ2-3; perhaps TRBD1 as D (6 bases). In germline, CDR1 is SQVTM, CDR2 ANQGSEA. The length of the CDR3 is 16 residues. V shed 1 base and J shed 0 bases, with 14 bases lying between them. DNA for the CDR3: TGCAGCGTTGAAGCCGGGACACAGCCCAGCACAGATACGCAGTATTTT. This translates into CSVEAGTQPSTDTQYF.

This chain links TRBV2 with TRBJ2-3; D uncertain. The germline V and J ends were trimmed by 3 bases and 2 bases, with 6 bases remaining between them. Germline loops: CDR1 SNHLY, CDR2 FYNNEI. The CDR3 runs to 13 residues. CDR3 protein: CASSDLTTDTQYF. CDR3 nucleotides: TGTGCCAGCAGTGATCTTACCACAGATACGCAGTATTTT.

This sequence joins TRBV11-1 and TRBJ2-5, with D tentatively TRBD1 (6 bases). Deletions cut 3 bases from V and 3 bases from J, with 8 bases between. This CDR3 region has 13 residues. Per the germline V gene, CDR1 is SGHAT and CDR2 is FQDESV (reference sequence). The CDR3: CASSLRGKETQYF. In DNA form, the CDR3 reads TGTGCCAGCAGCTTGAGGGGGAAAGAGACCCAGTACTTC.

V gene TRBV5-4 combines with J gene TRBJ2-7; a weak D match, TRBD1 (6 bases). Germline-derived CDR1 and CDR2 are SGHNT and YYREEE (reference sequence). Trimming stripped 0 bases from V and 2 bases from J, with 6 bases between. The CDR3 is made up of 13 amino acids. CDR3 sequence: CASSLGGPYEQYF. CDR3 sequence (DNA): TGTGCCAGCAGCTTGGGGGGGCCCTACGAGCAGTACTTC.

This rearrangement joins TRBV6-5 to TRBJ2-5, with D unresolved. Germline CDR1 and CDR2: MNHEY and SVGAGI. The length of the CDR3 is 14 residues. V was trimmed by 3 bases and J by 1 base, leaving 9 bases between them. CDR3 bases: TGTGCCAGCAGTTATCGGCACCCCCAAGAGACCCAGTACTTC. It yields the protein CASSYRHPQETQYF.

The rearrangement uses TRBV7-6 and TRBJ2-7; D not resolved. Germline CDR1 SGHVS, CDR2 FNYEAQ. The CDR3 has 15 residues. The V end lost 1 base, the J end lost 0 bases, and 10 bases lay between the germline ends. In DNA, the CDR3 is TGTGCCAGCAGCTTAGTGGCGGAGAGCTCCTACGAGCAGTACTTC. Translating gives CASSLVAESSYEQYF. The variable domain in full, with the rest retrieved from reference TRBV7-6 and TRBJ2-7, is GAGVSQSPRYKVTKRGQDVALRCDPISGHVSLYWYRQALGQGPEFLTYFNYEAQQDKSGLPNDRFSAERPEGSISTLTIQRTEQRDSAMYRCASSLVAESSYEQYFGPGTRLTVT.

The chain carries TRBV5-6 and TRBJ1-5, with a weak D call TRBD1 (5 bases). V lost 0 bases and J lost 9, with 13 bases in between. CDR3 length equals 14 residues. CDR1 and CDR2 (germline): SGHDT, YYEEEE. CDR3 bases: TGTGCCAGCAGCTTGGGAGGGGCTGTGTGGCCCCAGCATTTT. Translation: CASSLGGAVWPQHF.

This clonotype appeared a single time. The chain joins TRBV5-8 to TRBJ1-1; TRBD1 matches 10 bases. The CDR3 sequence is 17 residues long. Germline V gene data show CDR1 as SGHTS and CDR2 as YDEGEE. Losses at the gene ends were 5 bases for V and 0 bases for J; bases not matched to a gene: 10. The CDR3 protein is CASSSGTGVMLNTEAFF. CDR3 nucleotide sequence: TGTGCCAGCAGTTCCGGGACAGGGGTGATGTTGAACACTGAAGCTTTCTTT. Complete variable domain (other parts from reference TRBV5-8 and TRBJ1-1): EAGVTQSPTHLIKTRGQQATLRCSPISGHTSVYWYQQALGLGLQFLLWYDEGEERNRGNFPPRFSGRQFPNYSSELNVNALELEDSALYLCASSSGTGVMLNTEAFFGQGTRLTVV.